This record concerns one T cell receptor beta chain sequence. Its cognate antigen is unknown. Unique molecular identifiers were used to barcode this TCRbeta library. MiXCR, run by TCRdb on the PCR reads, gives a single entry per CDR3 protein. The sample records some 450,000 distinct CDR3 sequences, around two fifths being singletons. V dropped 2 bases and J dropped 5 bases, with 4 bases sitting between them. Looked up from germline, CDR1 is ENHRY and CDR2 is SYGVKD. This CDR3 has 11 amino acids. The record originates from a study of T-cell reconstitution after alpha-beta-depleted transplantation in children. Overall study results and limits: Reportedly, alpha-beta T cells present about two months post-transplant originated from several hundred expanded clones of graft origin.

The genes are TRBV10-3 and TRBJ2-7; no reliable D call. The clonotype was recovered from a girl aged 2 to 10 with aplastic anemia, due to receive a stem cell transplant. The specimen comprised PBMCs, sampled before TCRalphabeta/CD19-depleted stem cell transplant. CDR3 sequence (DNA): TGTGCCATCAGTGAGATGAACGAGCAGTACTTC. It specifies CAISEMNEQYF.